This T cell receptor (beta chain) was sequenced for a study of T cell repertoires in cytomegalovirus infection. Study information: It was the public TCR beta signatures that indicated both CMV infection and matching HLA type. General study points: The response measured ex vivo was dominated by TCR beta clonotypes (HLA-C-restricted and CMV-specific). The cumulative frequency of public TCR beta families distinguished individuals who carried CMV together with the relevant HLA.

This clonotype was observed at least ten times. As yet, its antigen is unknown. TCRdb ran MiXCR on the reads and lists one entry per CDR3 protein. Of approximately 990,000 distinct CDR3 sequences detected, less than 40% appear once; the ten largest clones hold over 11%. Trimming removed 3 bases at V and 6 bases at J, with 15 bases between. CDR1 and CDR2 from the germline V gene are KGHSH and LQKENI. The CDR3 covers 14 residues. The receptor comes from a human donor in good health (CMV status not recorded). Some clones in this sample may be carry-over from other donors' samples. Here the sequenced sample was cultured CD8+ T cells from PBMCs, taken from culture after CMV antigen stimulation. The chain uses TRBV18 and TRBJ2-7, with D possibly called TRBD1 or TRBD2 (6 bases each). The CDR3 protein is CASSPSPGASEQYV. In nucleotides, the CDR3 is TGTGCCAGCTCACCCTCTCCGGGGGCGAGCGAGCAGTACGTC.